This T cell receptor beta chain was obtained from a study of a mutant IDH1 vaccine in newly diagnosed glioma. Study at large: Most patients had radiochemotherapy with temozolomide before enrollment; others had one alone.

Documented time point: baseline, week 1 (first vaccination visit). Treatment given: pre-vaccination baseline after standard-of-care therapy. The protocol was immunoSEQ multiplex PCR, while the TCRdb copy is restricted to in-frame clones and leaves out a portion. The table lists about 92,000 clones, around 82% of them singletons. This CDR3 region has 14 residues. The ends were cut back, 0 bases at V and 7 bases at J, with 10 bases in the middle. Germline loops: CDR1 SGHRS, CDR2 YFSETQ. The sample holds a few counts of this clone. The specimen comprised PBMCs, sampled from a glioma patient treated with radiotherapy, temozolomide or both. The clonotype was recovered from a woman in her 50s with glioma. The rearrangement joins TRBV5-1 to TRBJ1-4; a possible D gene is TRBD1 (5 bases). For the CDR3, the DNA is TGCGCCAGCAGCTTGGCGGGGACGGCTGAAAAACTGTTTTTT. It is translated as CASSLAGTAEKLFF.